This entry concerns a single T cell receptor beta chain. What it binds is not known. This entry belongs to a study of memory CD4+ T cells and cytomegalovirus serostatus. Study results and caveats: Suggested: most of the CMV-linked TCR signature lies in CD4+ memory cells. Of approximately 160 reported CMV TCRbeta sequences, 55 to 80 were found in memory CD4+ repertoires.

Single viable CD3+CD4+CD8-CD45RO+ cells were sorted as the memory CD4+ T cells. Trimming removed 8 bases from V and 2 bases from J; junction bases left unmatched: 13. The CDR3 totals 16 residues. The data were produced by immunoSEQ multiplex PCR, yet TCRdb's version contains in-frame clones alone and is incomplete. Counted here are 35,000 to 50,000 clones, just under 80% occurring once; the ten biggest clones make up approximately 0.54%. Sequencing input: memory CD4+ T cells from blood. The sequence was collected from an adult in good health and CMV-seronegative. The chain combines TRBV23-1 with TRBJ2-7; 9 bases line up with TRBD1. TRBV23-1 is an ORF; its function is uncertain. The CDR3 sequence: CASCPRDRATPYEQYF. The CDR3 DNA follows: TGCGCCAGCTGTCCCCGGGACAGGGCTACTCCCTACGAGCAGTACTTC.